The rows below give T cell receptor beta chains drawn from one sample of a study of identical twins. One entry per CDR3 protein, called by TCRdb with MiXCR from the 5' RACE reads. The sample lists around 650,000 distinct CDR3 sequences; about 7.6% were seen once. This sample was also put to use in a study of yellow fever vaccine responses in identical twins.

Sequences were obtained from PBMCs. Receptors originate from a woman aged 18-29 years in good health. Each CDR3 is given with its conserved first and last residue. A D gene is named only where the DNA matches it firmly. The size of a clone is reported for some rows only, either as once, few or many, or as a class for expanded clones.

D,size,J,V,DNA,CDR3
-,many,TRBJ2-6,TRBV6-1,TGTGCCAGCAGACCTCCTGGTGGGGCCAACGTCCTGACTTTC,CASRPPGGANVLTF
TRBD2,many,TRBJ2-3,TRBV12-3/TRBV12-4,TGTGCCAGCAGTCGTGCACTAGCGGGAGCGTTCTTAGATACGCAGTATTTT,CASSRALAGAFLDTQYF
TRBD2,few,TRBJ2-2,TRBV12-3/TRBV12-4,TGTGCCAGCAGCCCTTCCTGGATGGTAGCGGGAGGACCAAGGACCGGGGAGCTGTTTTTT,CASSPSWMVAGGPRTGELFF
TRBD2,-,TRBJ2-3,TRBV28,TGTGCCAGCACGGTGGCGGGAGAGCAAGGCACGCAGTATTTT,CASTVAGEQGTQYF
TRBD2,many,TRBJ2-3,TRBV20-1,TGCAGTGCTCCGATAGCGGGAGTGGAGGATACGCAGTATTTT,CSAPIAGVEDTQYF
TRBD2,many,TRBJ2-1,TRBV29-1,TGCAGCGTGACTAGCGGGAGCTCCTACAATGAGCAGTTCTTC,CSVTSGSSYNEQFF
-,many,TRBJ2-1,TRBV20-1,TGCAGTGCCTTCCGGGCCATTTACAATGAGCAGTTCTTC,CSAFRAIYNEQFF
-,-,TRBJ1-2,TRBV5-1,TGCGCCAGCAGCCGCGACCCAGGGGCGGACTATGGCTACACCTTC,CASSRDPGADYGYTF
TRBD2,-,TRBJ2-6,TRBV5-6,TGTGCCAGCAGCCCCTGGGGGGGTGGGGCCAACGTCCTGACTTTC,CASSPWGGGANVLTF
TRBD1,few,TRBJ1-2,TRBV10-3,TGTGCCATCAACCCGACAGGGGGCAACTATGGCTACACCTTC,CAINPTGGNYGYTF
TRBD1,many,TRBJ2-1,TRBV29-1,TGCAGCGGTCGACAGGGTAGCTCCTACAATGAGCAGTTCTTC,CSGRQGSSYNEQFF
TRBD2,few,TRBJ2-7,TRBV12-3/TRBV12-4,TGTGCCAGCAGTCCGAGCGGGAGAAGCGTCTACGAGCAGTACTTC,CASSPSGRSVYEQYF
TRBD2,many,TRBJ2-2,TRBV20-1,TGCAGTGCTAAGAGTAGCGGGAATTCGAACACCGGGGAGCTGTTTTTT,CSAKSSGNSNTGELFF
-,-,TRBJ1-5,TRBV2,TGTGCCAGCAGGGGGCAGGACAGCAATCAGCCCCAGCATTTT,CASRGQDSNQPQHF
TRBD2,once,TRBJ2-5,TRBV14,TGTACCAGCAGCGTCTCTAGCGGGGCGGCGACCCAGTACTTC,CTSSVSSGAATQYF
-,-,TRBJ2-4,TRBV4-1,TGCGCCAGCAGCCAAGAAAAGGTGGACATTCAGTACTTC,CASSQEKVDIQYF
-,-,TRBJ2-1,TRBV24-1,TGTGCCACCAGTGATTTGCGGTACTCGGACAGTAATGAGCAGTTCTTC,CATSDLRYSDSNEQFF
-,many,TRBJ1-2,TRBV11-2,TGTGCCAGCAGCTTAGACAGGGCCCCACCGTACACCTTC,CASSLDRAPPYTF
TRBD1,-,TRBJ2-5,TRBV20-1,TGCAGTGCTAGAGCTCAGTTACAGGGGGTCGAAGAGACCCAGTACTTC,CSARAQLQGVEETQYF
-,-,TRBJ1-5,TRBV20-1,TGCAGTGCTGTTAGCGGACAACCCCAGCATTTT,CSAVSGQPQHF
TRBD2,many,TRBJ2-2,TRBV20-1,TGCAGTGCTAGACACCCACTAGCGGGCCCCACCGGGGAGCTGTTTTTT,CSARHPLAGPTGELFF
-,-,TRBJ2-3,TRBV7-9,TGTGCCAGCAGCTTGGGGTCTCCCGGCACAGATACGCAGTATTTT,CASSLGSPGTDTQYF
TRBD2,few,TRBJ2-3,TRBV6-1,TGTGCCAGCACATATACTAGCGGGAAAACAGATACGCAGTATTTT,CASTYTSGKTDTQYF
-,many,TRBJ1-2,TRBV29-1,TGCAGCGCTCGAGGACTGGAGGGAAACTATGGCTACACCTTC,CSARGLEGNYGYTF
-,-,TRBJ2-1,TRBV15,TGTGCCACCAGAAGCCCCAATGAGCAGTTCTTC,CATRSPNEQFF
-,-,TRBJ1-2,TRBV29-1,TGCAGCGTTGATGGGGAGACTAACTATGGCTACACCTTC,CSVDGETNYGYTF
TRBD1,many,TRBJ1-1,TRBV5-1,TGCGCCAGCAGCCTCCCCGTGACAGGGGGCGGGGAAGCTTTCTTT,CASSLPVTGGGEAFF
TRBD1,-,TRBJ1-4,TRBV4-1,TGCGCCAGCAGCCACCCTTTCCGGGACAGGGTCGAAAAACTGTTTTTT,CASSHPFRDRVEKLFF
-,-,TRBJ1-5,TRBV18,TGTGCCAGCTCACTGGGCAGTCCGGCCAGCAATCAGCCCCAGCATTTT,CASSLGSPASNQPQHF
-,many,TRBJ1-6,TRBV20-1,TGCAGTGCTAGAGACATCTATGGGGGCTATAATTCACCCCTCCACTTT,CSARDIYGGYNSPLHF
-,many,TRBJ1-5,TRBV4-1,TGCGCCAGCAGTCGAGCCGGCCAGCCCCAGCATTTT,CASSRAGQPQHF
-,-,TRBJ1-1,TRBV5-1,TGCGCCAGCAGCGCCTTCTCGGAGAACACTGAAGCTTTCTTT,CASSAFSENTEAFF
-,many,TRBJ2-2,TRBV15,TGTGCCACCAGCAGAGCGGGGACCATTTCATTGACCGGGGAGCTGTTTTTT,CATSRAGTISLTGELFF
-,few,TRBJ1-1,TRBV12-5,TGTGCTAGTGCGTCGAGAGACAGCGAAGCTTTCTTT,CASASRDSEAFF
TRBD1,few,TRBJ2-3,TRBV25-1,TGTGCCAGCAGTCACAGGGGGCGGGCAGATACGCAGTATTTT,CASSHRGRADTQYF
-,few,TRBJ1-5,TRBV5-6,TGTGCCAGCAGCTTGGATGCCGGGCAGCCCCAGCATTTT,CASSLDAGQPQHF
-,many,TRBJ1-1,TRBV5-1,TGCGCCAGCAGCTTGACAGGGCGCGTGGACACTGAAGCTTTCTTT,CASSLTGRVDTEAFF